The 29 T cell receptor beta chains below were found in one sample sequenced in a study of blood T cell repertoires in COVID-19. TCRdb's table, derived via immunoSEQ multiplex PCR, lists solely in-frame clones and lacks some. The table records 150,000 or so clones, around 86% of them present only once. Source material: peripheral blood. The receptor source for this set is a man in his sixties with acute or convalescent COVID-19.

This clone was recorded only once. V and J are TRBV5-1 and TRBJ2-4; 7 bases match TRBD1. Trimming took 0 bases from V and 8 from J; bases not matched to a gene: 8. The CDR3 has 15 residues. CDR1 SGHRS and CDR2 YFSETQ come from the germline V gene. CDR3 protein: CASSLALAQGDIQYF. CDR3 coding DNA: TGCGCCAGCAGCTTGGCCTTGGCCCAGGGGGACATTCAGTACTTC.

V gene TRBV28 combines with J gene TRBJ1-1; D unclear. The CDR3 sequence is 11 residues long. V dropped 2 bases and J dropped 5 bases, with 3 bases sitting between them. Germline CDR1 reads MDHEN; CDR2 reads SYDVKM. The CDR3 here is CASSLQTEAFF. The CDR3 DNA reads TGTGCCAGCAGTTTACAGACTGAAGCTTTCTTT.

The table lists this clone with a few counts. The chain is built from TRBV4-1 and TRBJ1-4; D is unclear. Germline V gives CDR1 MGHRA, CDR2 YSYEKL. The CDR3 is 16 residues long. V was shortened by 0 bases and J by 1 base, with 9 bases between the two germline ends. CDR3 residues: CASSQDPFGTNEKLFF. CDR3 nucleotide sequence: TGCGCCAGCAGCCAAGATCCTTTCGGAACTAATGAAAAACTGTTTTTT.

The V and J genes are TRBV6-1 and TRBJ2-1; D uncertain. Germline CDR1 is MNHNS and CDR2 is SASEGT. Deletions cut 3 bases from V and 6 bases from J, with 9 bases between. The CDR3 sequence is 13 residues long. Here the CDR3 reads CASSDKRGNEQFF. The CDR3 region has the DNA TGTGCCAGCAGTGACAAAAGAGGCAATGAGCAGTTCTTC.

The J gene is TRBJ2-1, the V gene TRBV5-1; 13 bases map to TRBD2. There are 15 residues in the CDR3. After removal of 3 bases from V and 4 bases from J, the junction contained 1 base not matched to a gene. Germline CDR1 and CDR2: SGHRS and YFSETQ. The CDR3 protein is CASSSTSGRYNEQFF. The CDR3 region has the DNA TGCGCCAGCAGCTCGACTAGCGGGAGGTACAATGAGCAGTTCTTC.

J is TRBJ1-4 and V is TRBV19; TRBD1 is a possible D gene (5 bases). Per the germline V gene, CDR1 is LNHDA and CDR2 is SQIVND (reference sequence). V lost 6 bases, J lost 10 bases, and 21 bases lay in between. This CDR3 contains 15 residues. The CDR3 here is CASRSYSGGMGKLFF. The CDR3 DNA is TGTGCCAGTAGAAGCTACAGCGGGGGGATGGGAAAACTGTTTTTT. The full variable domain, rest sourced from reference TRBV19 and TRBJ1-4, is DGGITQSPKYLFRKEGQNVTLSCEQNLNHDAMYWYRQDPGQGLRLIYYSQIVNDFQKGDIAEGYSVSREKKESFPLTVTSAQKNPTAFYLCASRSYSGGMGKLFFGSGTQLSVL.

This clone occurred once. DNA for the CDR3: TGTGCCACCAGCAAGGGACAGTTTTCCTACGAGCAGTACTTC. This codes for CATSKGQFSYEQYF. The chain has TRBV15 and TRBJ2-7; 7 positions agree with TRBD1. Per germline, CDR1 LNHNV and CDR2 YYDKDF (reference sequence). The CDR3 has 14 amino acids. Trimming at V came to 4 bases and at J to 1 base, leaving 4 bases not matched to a gene.

V and J are TRBV7-9 and TRBJ2-7, with 10 bases that match TRBD2. CDR1 is SEHNR, CDR2 FQNEAQ, per germline (reference sequence). V trimming: 4 bases; J trimming: 0 bases; junction bases outside the gene matches: 3. The CDR3 loop spans 15 amino acids. The CDR3 DNA sequence: TGTGCCAGCAGCTCGGGACTAGCGTACTCCTACGAGCAGTACTTC. It is translated as CASSSGLAYSYEQYF.

This sequence joins TRBV25-1 and TRBJ2-2, with D uncertain. Germline loops: CDR1 MGHDK, CDR2 SYGVNS. The CDR3 is 14 amino acids. V gave up 4 bases and J gave up 4 bases, with 10 bases separating them. The CDR3 region is CASSVEESTGELFF. CDR3 DNA sequence: TGTGCCAGCAGTGTTGAGGAAAGCACCGGGGAGCTGTTTTTT.

Note on this clone: Distinct nucleotide sequences in the sample also encode this CDR3. The chain joins TRBV6-2 or TRBV6-3 to TRBJ2-7; 8 bases align to TRBD2. Germline CDR1 and CDR2: MNHEY and SVGEGT. Trimming took 2 bases from V and 3 from J; bases not matched to a gene: 6. The CDR3 extends over 15 amino acids. The CDR3, as DNA: TGTGCCAGCAGTTACGTCACTAGCGGAAACTACGAGCAGTACTTC. Protein product: CASSYVTSGNYEQYF.

The chain links TRBV6-5 to TRBJ1-1, with a weak D call TRBD1 (5 bases). The germline V and J ends were trimmed by 6 bases and 0 bases, with 11 bases remaining between them. CDR1 and CDR2 (germline): MNHEY, SVGAGI. This CDR3 contains 14 residues. The CDR3 sequence: CASSPRAMNTEAFF. The CDR3 DNA is TGTGCCAGCAGCCCCAGGGCAATGAACACTGAAGCTTTCTTT.

V and J are TRBV19 and TRBJ2-1; D may be TRBD2 (5 bases). V lost 10 bases to trimming and J lost 0 bases, with 13 bases between them. In germline, CDR1 is LNHDA, CDR2 SQIVND (reference sequence). This CDR3 region has 14 residues. This CDR3 is CATNEGSSYNEQFF. CDR3 DNA: TGTGCCACTAACGAGGGAAGCTCCTACAATGAGCAGTTCTTC.

The CDR3 sequence is CASSDSPSGSYNEQFF. CDR3 nucleotide sequence: TGTGCCAGCAGTGACTCCCCTAGCGGGAGTTACAATGAGCAGTTCTTC. V gene TRBV6-4 combines with J gene TRBJ2-1; 10 bases map to TRBD2. With V trimmed by 0 bases and J by 4 bases, 3 bases remained unmatched. This CDR3 contains 16 residues. The V gene's germline CDR1 is MRHNA and CDR2 SNTAGT.

The chain uses TRBV27 and TRBJ2-3, with TRBD2 matching 15 bases. In germline, CDR1 is MNHEY, CDR2 SMNVEV (reference sequence). V lost 3 bases, J lost 4 bases, and 11 bases stayed unmatched. The CDR3 has 19 residues. CDR3 sequence: CASSFHWTSGRALADTQYF. The CDR3, as DNA: TGTGCCAGCAGTTTCCACTGGACTAGCGGGAGGGCGCTTGCAGATACGCAGTATTTT.

The rearrangement joins TRBV5-1 to TRBJ1-6; 7 bases are a match to TRBD1. The CDR3 has 15 residues. With 4 bases clipped from V and 3 bases from J, the junction kept 4 bases outside the gene matches. Germline V gives CDR1 SGHRS, CDR2 YFSETQ. DNA of the CDR3: TGCGCCAGCAGCGAGGGACAGAACTATAATTCACCCCTCCACTTT. Protein sequence: CASSEGQNYNSPLHF.

CDR3 sequence reads: CASSLVGSAGGDYGYTF. The CDR3 region has the DNA TGCGCCAGCAGCTTGGTTGGGTCGGCAGGAGGTGACTATGGCTACACCTTC. The chain joins TRBV5-1 to TRBJ1-2, with no clear D. Germline loops: CDR1 SGHRS, CDR2 YFSETQ. The CDR3 has 17 residues. V gave up 0 bases and J gave up 3 bases, with 18 bases separating them.

The count of this clone is one. The chain recombines TRBV19 with TRBJ1-5; maybe TRBD1 (6 bases). The CDR3 loop spans 16 amino acids. From germline, CDR1 is LNHDA and CDR2 SQIVND (reference sequence). Trimming took off 3 bases at V and 0 bases at J, with 12 bases between the two ends. CDR3 coding DNA: TGTGCCAGTAGTATGGACAGAGTCAATAGCAATCAGCCCCAGCATTTT. Its translation is CASSMDRVNSNQPQHF.

The chain is built from TRBV21-1 and TRBJ1-3; the D segment call TRBD1 is taken from the table without a DNA check. TRBV21-1 is given as a pseudogene. The CDR3 totals 18 residues. The CDR3, as DNA: TGTGCCAGCAGCAAAGTAGTGGGGATACAGGGGACTGGAAACACCATATATTTT. Residues: CASSKVVGIQGTGNTIYF.

This clone was counted once. This chain links TRBV7-9 with TRBJ1-2, with D unresolved. This CDR3 region has 14 residues. Per germline, CDR1 SEHNR and CDR2 FQNEAQ (reference sequence). V was cut by 5 bases and J by 4 bases, with 14 bases left in between. The CDR3 reads CASSPTAGSYGYTF. The CDR3 DNA reads TGTGCCAGCAGCCCGACCGCAGGCTCCTATGGCTACACCTTC.

The rearrangement uses TRBV5-1 and TRBJ1-1, with D possibly being TRBD1 (5 bases). Germline V gene data show CDR1 as SGHRS and CDR2 as YFSETQ. Trimming pared 0 bases from V and 5 bases from J, leaving 20 bases between. The CDR3 has 17 amino acids. The CDR3 DNA reads as TGCGCCAGCAGCTTGGGGCCGGGACTCCGGACGAGTACTGAAGCTTTCTTT. Protein: CASSLGPGLRTSTEAFF.

The chain couples TRBV3-1 (or the pseudogene TRBV3-2) to TRBJ1-1; 8 bases line up with TRBD1. Germline trimming cut 1 base from V and 4 bases from J; bases unmatched to any gene: 2. From germline, CDR1 is LGHDT and CDR2 YNNKEL (reference sequence). This CDR3 region has 14 residues. The CDR3 here is CASSQGTGRTEAFF. CDR3 sequence (DNA): TGTGCCAGCAGCCAAGGGACAGGGCGCACTGAAGCTTTCTTT.

This clone was detected a few times. CDR3 in amino acids: CASSQSGTEGNTIYF. CDR3 sequence (DNA): TGCGCCAGCAGCCAGTCCGGGACAGAAGGAAACACCATATATTTT. V and J are TRBV4-1 and TRBJ1-3; 7 nucleotides align to TRBD1. Per germline, CDR1 MGHRA and CDR2 YSYEKL. The CDR3 consists of 15 residues. Germline trimming cut 3 bases from V and 4 bases from J; bases unmatched to any gene: 6.

The chain is built from TRBV5-1 and TRBJ2-5, with TRBD2 matching 7 bases. CDR3 size: 15 residues. With V trimmed by 0 bases and J by 5 bases, 7 bases remained unmatched. CDR1 is SGHRS and CDR2 is YFSETQ in the germline V gene. The CDR3 protein is CASSLEASGSETQYF. CDR3 sequence (DNA): TGCGCCAGCAGCTTGGAGGCTAGCGGATCGGAGACCCAGTACTTC.

In this sample, this clone turned up a few times. As DNA, the CDR3 is TGTGCCAGCAGCCCCCAGAGGGGGTGGAACACTGAAGCTTTCTTT. It yields the protein CASSPQRGWNTEAFF. This sequence joins TRBV3-1 (or the pseudogene TRBV3-2) and TRBJ1-1; D is perhaps TRBD1 (6 bases). The V end lost 4 bases, the J end lost 1 base, and 13 bases lay between the germline ends. Germline V gene data show CDR1 as LGHDT and CDR2 as YNNKEL (reference sequence). The CDR3 is 15 residues long.

This rearrangement joins TRBV28 to TRBJ2-2, with 13 bases matching TRBD2. This CDR3 has 18 amino acids. V gave up 2 bases and J gave up 1 base; unmatched junction bases: 4. CDR1 and CDR2 (germline): MDHEN, SYDVKM. CDR3 amino acids: CASSLEGLAGKNTGELFF. In DNA, the CDR3 is TGTGCCAGCAGTTTAGAGGGACTAGCGGGAAAGAACACCGGGGAGCTGTTTTTT.

The V gene is TRBV15, the J gene TRBJ2-5, with D possibly being TRBD2 (5 bases). The CDR3 is 13 residues long. The V gene's germline CDR1 is LNHNV and CDR2 YYDKDF (reference sequence). Deletions cut 4 bases from V and 5 bases from J, with 11 bases between. CDR3 region: CATSIREWETQYF. The CDR3 nucleotides are TGTGCCACCAGCATAAGGGAGTGGGAGACCCAGTACTTC.

The CDR3 here is CATSRGMSSYEQYF. CDR3 nucleotide sequence: TGTGCCACCTCTCGGGGGATGAGCTCCTACGAGCAGTACTTC. This rearrangement joins TRBV7-3 to TRBJ2-7, with TRBD2 as a possible D gene (6 bases). The CDR3 consists of 14 residues. Germline CDR1 SGHTA, CDR2 FQGTGA. Trimming took 10 bases from V and 0 from J, leaving 16 bases between them.

This clone showed up just once. The chain employs TRBV18 and TRBJ1-3; possible D gene TRBD1, 6 bases. V lost 1 base and J 0 bases, leaving 13 bases between the germline ends. The CDR3 has 17 amino acids. Germline V gene lookup returns CDR1 KGHSH and CDR2 LQKENI. The CDR3 DNA follows: TGTGCCAGCTCACCACAAAGACAGGAATACTCTGGAAACACCATATATTTT. This sequence encodes CASSPQRQEYSGNTIYF.

The gene calls are TRBV7-2 and TRBJ2-7; 14 bases are a match to TRBD2. J was trimmed by 4 bases and V by 2 bases; bases with no gene match: 4. The CDR3 runs to 16 residues. Germline values: CDR1 SGHTA, CDR2 FQGNSA. The CDR3 loop reads CASSLRGLAGAYEQYF. In nucleotides, the CDR3 is TGTGCCAGCAGCTTACGGGGACTAGCGGGAGCTTACGAGCAGTACTTC.